Described below is a single T cell receptor (beta chain) sequence and its context. Trimming left V 1 base short and J 5 bases short, with 12 bases between. This CDR3 contains 14 residues. Germline CDR1 reads SGHDT; CDR2 reads YYEEEE. This sample is part of a study of T-cell reconstitution after alpha-beta-depleted transplantation in children. The TCRbeta library incorporated unique molecular identifiers. MiXCR was run by TCRdb on the PCR reads, yielding one entry per CDR3 protein. Among 200,000 to 250,000 distinct CDR3 sequences listed, around 11% were seen once. This chain joins TRBV5-6 and TRBJ2-5; D may be TRBD1 (6 bases). The specimen comprised PBMCs from the stem cell graft donor, sampled from the stem cell graft. The TCR comes from a human donor who donated a stem cell graft to a child with acute lymphoblastic leukemia. In nucleotides, the CDR3 is TGTGCCAGCAGCTTGACAGGGTTCTGGGAGACCCAGTACTTC. Translated: CASSLTGFWETQYF. The full variable domain, completed using reference TRBV5-6 and TRBJ2-5, is DAGVTQSPTHLIKTRGQQVTLRCSPKSGHDTVSWYQQALGQGPQFIFQYYEEEERQRGNFPDRFSGHQFPNYSSELNVNALLLGDSALYLCASSLTGFWETQYFGPGTRLLVL.